These 7 T cell receptor beta chains were all obtained from the same sample, sequenced in a study of blood T cell repertoires in COVID-19. Using immunoSEQ multiplex PCR, the repertoire was profiled, and TCRdb retains in-frame clones only, with some absent. The table lists approximately 100,000 clones, 76% of them singletons. Source material: peripheral blood. Every receptor here comes from a man older than 75 with COVID-19, enrolled during active disease.

V and J are TRBV27 and TRBJ1-1, with a tentative D call TRBD1 (5 bases). Germline CDR1 is MNHEY and CDR2 is SMNVEV (reference sequence). This CDR3 comprises 18 residues. The V end lost 2 bases, the J end lost 7 bases, and 26 bases lay between the germline ends. CDR3 in amino acids: CASSLTSGPGVPAYEAFF. Written as DNA, the CDR3 is TGTGCCAGCAGTTTAACCTCAGGACCGGGGGTGCCGGCTTATGAAGCTTTCTTT.

V is TRBV25-1 and J is TRBJ1-1; TRBD1 agrees at 7 bases. V shed 7 bases and J 2 bases; nucleotides not matched to a gene: 7. The CDR3 has 14 residues. The germline gives CDR1 MGHDK, CDR2 SYGVNS. The DNA of the CDR3 is TGTGCCAGCACTCAGGGGGATATTAACACTGAAGCTTTCTTT. Translated, it gives CASTQGDINTEAFF.

This clone was seen a handful of times. The rearrangement uses TRBV12-3 or TRBV12-4 and TRBJ2-1; D perhaps matches TRBD1 (6 bases). This CDR3 region has 11 residues. The V gene lost 7 bases and the J gene lost 8 bases, with 9 bases spanning the gap. The DNA for the CDR3 is TGTGCCAGCACTAAGGGGGATGAGCAGTTCTTC. It specifies CASTKGDEQFF.

The sample holds a few counts of this clone. The CDR3 DNA follows: TGTGCCAGCAGCTTATTGGTTTTTCGGGAGACAGAAAAACTGTTTTTT. Translation gives CASSLLVFRETEKLFF. The chain uses TRBV11-3 and TRBJ1-4; D is unclear. Deletions cut 2 bases from V and 8 bases from J, with 18 bases between. The CDR3 is made up of 16 amino acids. Germline-derived CDR1 and CDR2 are SGHNT and YENEEA. The full variable domain, its missing parts supplied by reference TRBV11-3 and TRBJ1-4, is EAGVVQSPRYKIIEKKQPVAFWCNPISGHNTLYWYLQNLGQGPELLIRYENEEAVDDSQLPKDRFSAERLKGVDSTLKIQPAELGDSAVYLCASSLLVFRETEKLFFGSGTQLSVL.

This chain links TRBV28 with TRBJ1-2, with D uncertain. V was shortened by 3 bases and J by 0 bases, with 8 bases between the two germline ends. The CDR3 runs to 14 residues. The V gene's germline CDR1 is MDHEN and CDR2 SYDVKM. CDR3: CASSFSSANYGYTF. The CDR3 DNA reads TGTGCCAGCAGTTTTTCTTCAGCTAACTATGGCTACACCTTC.

The sample holds one count of this clone. The chain employs TRBV24-1 and TRBJ2-7; no clear D gene. This CDR3 is 12 amino acids long. Germline V gene data show CDR1 as KGHDR and CDR2 as SFDVKD. V was trimmed by 1 base and J by 8 bases, leaving 8 bases between them. CDR3 nucleotides: TGTGCCACCAGTGATTTTTCGCACAAGCAGTACTTC. Amino acid sequence: CATSDFSHKQYF.

The chain combines TRBV10-3 with TRBJ2-1; 10 nucleotides line up with TRBD2. The V gene's germline CDR1 is ENHRY and CDR2 SYGVKD. J was trimmed by 6 bases and V by 2 bases; bases with no gene match: 7. The CDR3 extends over 16 amino acids. The CDR3 sequence is CAISEAKGLASNEQFF. DNA of the CDR3: TGTGCCATCAGTGAGGCCAAGGGACTAGCGTCCAATGAGCAGTTCTTC.